This is a list of T cell receptor beta chains from one sample in a study of blood T cell repertoires in COVID-19. Sequenced by immunoSEQ multiplex PCR; TCRdb stores in-frame clones only, minus some. The sample includes tens of thousands of clones, 89% seen only once; the top ten take approximately 4.9%. Sequences were obtained from peripheral blood. The receptors were gathered from a man aged 55-75 years with active COVID-19. Both conserved end residues are part of each CDR3. Each record gives: V gene, CDR3 protein.

v_call: TRBV7-9
cdr3_aa: CASLSGAYNEQFF

v_call: TRBV6-5
cdr3_aa: CASSYMARSTRSEQFF

v_call: TRBV24-1
cdr3_aa: CATSDTGQGAEKLFF

v_call: TRBV19
cdr3_aa: CASSIQGLAGTYTGELFF

v_call: TRBV3-1/TRBV3-2
cdr3_aa: CASSQVGDPGAEKLFF

v_call: TRBV27
cdr3_aa: CASSRTYRGPGKNIQYF

v_call: TRBV18
cdr3_aa: CASSPDAILLSGADTQYF

v_call: TRBV4-1
cdr3_aa: CASSQEPGTVYNEQFF

v_call: TRBV3-1/TRBV3-2
cdr3_aa: CASSQGGQKKQFF

v_call: TRBV2
cdr3_aa: CASMGLAGSYGYTF

v_call: TRBV2
cdr3_aa: CASRGSGTSVSREQFF

v_call: TRBV9
cdr3_aa: CASSPSAQSSYEQYF

v_call: TRBV21-1
cdr3_aa: CASSKRALAGGVGYNEQFF

v_call: TRBV4-2
cdr3_aa: CASGQHYEQYF

v_call: TRBV9
cdr3_aa: CASSVIGGTEAFF

v_call: TRBV20-1
cdr3_aa: CSARSGQGVLF

v_call: TRBV2
cdr3_aa: CASREGGVSETQYF

v_call: TRBV7-3
cdr3_aa: CASSLAENNEQFF

v_call: TRBV25-1
cdr3_aa: CASRTSADEQYF

v_call: TRBV4-3
cdr3_aa: CASSQATYGGADTQYF

v_call: TRBV28
cdr3_aa: CASSSLMSGFGEKLFF

v_call: TRBV11-2
cdr3_aa: CASSYGRWEGYNEQFF

v_call: TRBV2
cdr3_aa: CASSIADGEGNIQYF

v_call: TRBV5-1
cdr3_aa: CASSRLRDRGTQTSGDPNEQYF

v_call: TRBV7-9
cdr3_aa: CASSLEWEGEQYF

v_call: TRBV27
cdr3_aa: CASSRQGRANEKLFF

v_call: TRBV11-3
cdr3_aa: CASSLNLWSSGRDTYEQYF

v_call: TRBV27
cdr3_aa: CASSPSQGDGDQPQHF

v_call: TRBV3-1/TRBV3-2
cdr3_aa: CASSQDRVGQYF

v_call: TRBV5-1
cdr3_aa: CASSPASGSYNEQFF

v_call: TRBV2
cdr3_aa: CASSSPLAGRLEQYF

v_call: TRBV2
cdr3_aa: CASTSDATWWSTDTQYF

v_call: TRBV9
cdr3_aa: CASSPDSYYEQYF

v_call: TRBV20-1
cdr3_aa: CSASEPGQRHF

v_call: TRBV10-3
cdr3_aa: CAISARQGPYGYTF

v_call: TRBV9
cdr3_aa: CASSPTGTSPRQYF

v_call: TRBV28
cdr3_aa: CASSSGTFFVAIYF

v_call: TRBV5-1
cdr3_aa: CASRADQETQYF

v_call: TRBV18
cdr3_aa: CASSPPQFGRAGADTQYF

v_call: TRBV12-3/TRBV12-4
cdr3_aa: CASSRDRYNEQFF

v_call: TRBV27
cdr3_aa: CASRTNRANGYTF

v_call: TRBV12-3/TRBV12-4
cdr3_aa: CASSLVGDQPQHF

v_call: TRBV28
cdr3_aa: CASSPPRSYSNQPQHF

v_call: TRBV5-1
cdr3_aa: CASSLGGLAGLETQYF

v_call: TRBV4-2
cdr3_aa: CASSQGRGGGEKLFF

v_call: TRBV2
cdr3_aa: CASRGTSGNADTQYF

v_call: TRBV28
cdr3_aa: CASSLSTHGELFF

v_call: TRBV4-1
cdr3_aa: CASSQDFGTVNQPQHF

v_call: TRBV5-4
cdr3_aa: CASSLGGTGASGNTIYF

v_call: TRBV29-1
cdr3_aa: CSVEAPQRGQGETQYF

v_call: TRBV5-5
cdr3_aa: CASSLLDGTGLETQYF

v_call: TRBV4-3
cdr3_aa: CASSQEDRVLEKLFF

v_call: TRBV5-1
cdr3_aa: CASSLSTGAEQYF

v_call: TRBV28
cdr3_aa: CASSLFLAGSNYGYTF